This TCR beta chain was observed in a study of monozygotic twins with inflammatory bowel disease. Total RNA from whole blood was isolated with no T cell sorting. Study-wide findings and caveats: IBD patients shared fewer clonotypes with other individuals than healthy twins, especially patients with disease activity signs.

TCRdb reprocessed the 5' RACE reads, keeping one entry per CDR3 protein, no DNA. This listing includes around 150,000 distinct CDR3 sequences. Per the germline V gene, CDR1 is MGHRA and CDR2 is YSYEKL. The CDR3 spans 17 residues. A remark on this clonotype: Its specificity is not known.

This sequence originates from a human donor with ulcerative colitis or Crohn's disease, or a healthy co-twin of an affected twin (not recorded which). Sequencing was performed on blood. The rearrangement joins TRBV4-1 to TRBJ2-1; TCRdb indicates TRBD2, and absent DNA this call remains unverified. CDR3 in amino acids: CASSPTPASGRGGEQFF.